One sample yielded the 27 T cell receptor beta chains listed below, sequenced in a study of OX40 agonist ivuxolimab in advanced cancers. Some clones are missing from TCRdb's copy, which holds only in-frame ones; the method was immunoSEQ multiplex PCR. The data hold 85,000 or so clones, with about 86% observed a single time. The input for sequencing was CD4+ or CD8+ T cells sorted from blood, taken in a trial of the OX40 agonist ivuxolimab. These receptors all stem from an adult with an advanced solid tumor such as melanoma, head and neck, liver or kidney cancer.

The chain couples TRBV9 to TRBJ2-7, with D possibly TRBD1 on 5 matching bases. Germline V lookup: CDR1 SGDLS, CDR2 YYNGEE. The CDR3 totals 16 residues. V lost 0 bases, J lost 2 bases, and 15 bases lay in between. CDR3 protein: CASSVDGHQLTYEQYF. For the CDR3, the DNA is TGTGCCAGCAGCGTAGACGGACACCAGCTTACCTACGAGCAGTACTTC. The full variable domain, completed using reference TRBV9 and TRBJ2-7, is DSGVTQTPKHLITATGQRVTLRCSPRSGDLSVYWYQQSLDQGLQFLIQYYNGEERAKGNILERFSAQQFPDLHSELNLSSLELGDSALYFCASSVDGHQLTYEQYFGPGTRLTVT.

This clone has a single count. V is TRBV14 and J is TRBJ2-5, with no clear D. Gene TRBJ2-7 matches the end of the DNA better, so the J call may be wrong. The CDR3 spans 13 residues. Looked up from germline, CDR1 is SGHDN and CDR2 is FVKESK. For the CDR3, the DNA is TGTGCCAGCAGCCAAGATAAGTGGGGCGAGCAGTACTTC. It yields the protein CASSQDKWGEQYF.

The V and J genes are TRBV2 and TRBJ1-2, with D perhaps TRBD1 (5 bases). The CDR3 spans 13 residues. The V gene lost 9 bases and the J gene lost 7 bases, with 18 bases spanning the gap. Germline CDR1 and CDR2: SNHLY and FYNNEI. The CDR3 DNA reads as TGTGCCAGAGAACCGAATGGGGGGGGTGGCTACACCTTC. It specifies CAREPNGGGGYTF.

The chain uses TRBV18 and TRBJ2-2; no clear D. Germline CDR1 is KGHSH and CDR2 is LQKENI. V was trimmed by 4 bases and J by 3 bases, leaving 12 bases between them. The length of the CDR3 is 15 residues. The CDR3: CASSQGGRYTGELFF. The CDR3 nucleotides are TGTGCCAGCTCACAGGGCGGACGGTACACCGGGGAGCTGTTTTTT.

The J gene is TRBJ2-7, the V gene TRBV28; 7 bases line up with TRBD1. Trimming removed 4 bases from V and 6 bases from J; junction bases left unmatched: 12. This CDR3 is built from 15 residues. Looked up from germline, CDR1 is MDHEN and CDR2 is SYDVKM. The CDR3 reads CASSSGPLDRSEQYF. CDR3 bases: TGTGCCAGCAGTTCGGGACCTCTGGACAGGAGCGAGCAGTACTTC. Supplemented by reference TRBV28 and TRBJ2-7, the full variable domain reads DVKVTQSSRYLVKRTGEKVFLECVQDMDHENMFWYRQDPGLGLRLIYFSYDVKMKEKGDIPEGYSVSREKKERFSLILESASTNQTSMYLCASSSGPLDRSEQYFGPGTRLTVT.

The V and J genes are TRBV7-2 and TRBJ2-1; either TRBD1 or TRBD2 may supply D (5 bases each). Germline CDR1 is SGHTA and CDR2 is FQGNSA. V was pared by 5 bases and J by 7 bases, with 21 bases between. The length of the CDR3 is 16 residues. This CDR3 is CASSRQGTPGGNEQFF. The CDR3 DNA reads as TGTGCCAGCAGCCGTCAAGGGACCCCTGGTGGGAATGAGCAGTTCTTC.

Concerning this clone itself: Other DNA sequences in the same sample also yield this CDR3. The chain uses TRBV20-1 and TRBJ1-1; D call uncertain. The CDR3 consists of 11 residues. From germline, CDR1 is DFQATT and CDR2 SNEGSKA (reference sequence). V lost 5 bases and J 11 bases, leaving 15 bases between the germline ends. The CDR3 region is CSAPRMGSAFF. The CDR3 DNA sequence: TGCAGTGCTCCCCGGATGGGGAGTGCTTTCTTT.

This sequence joins TRBV7-2 and TRBJ2-7; TRBD1 is a possible D gene (5 bases). Germline values: CDR1 SGHTA, CDR2 FQGNSA. V was trimmed by 3 bases and J by 7 bases, leaving 31 bases between them. CDR3 length: 19 residues. Written as DNA, the CDR3 is TGTGCCAGCAGCTTCAGTGAACGGACATCATGGTTTGCTATTCGGGAGCAGTACTTC. Protein: CASSFSERTSWFAIREQYF.

The chain has TRBV6-5 and TRBJ1-6; D gene ambiguous. The CDR3 runs to 13 residues. CDR1 MNHEY and CDR2 SVGAGI come from the germline V gene. V shed 5 bases and J shed 6 bases, with 8 bases lying between them. In DNA form, the CDR3 reads TGTGCCAGCAGTAGTTCGGCTAATTCACCCCTCCACTTT. It specifies CASSSSANSPLHF.

This clone showed up just a few times. The V gene is TRBV5-1, the J gene TRBJ1-1; the D is unclear. This CDR3 is 14 amino acids long. Deletions cut 4 bases from V and 5 bases from J, with 15 bases between. Germline assignment: CDR1 SGHRS and CDR2 YFSETQ. The CDR3, as DNA: TGCGCCAGCAGCCCCGTCCAAGTTCGGACTGAAGCTTTCTTT. Protein: CASSPVQVRTEAFF.

The gene calls are TRBV4-1 and TRBJ1-5, with 8 bases identical to TRBD1. The J segment lost 5 bases and the V segment lost 2 bases, leaving 2 bases of the junction unmatched. Germline loops: CDR1 MGHRA, CDR2 YSYEKL. There are 14 residues in the CDR3. The CDR3 spells CASSQKQGDQPQHF. For the CDR3, the DNA is TGCGCCAGCAGCCAAAAACAGGGGGATCAGCCCCAGCATTTT.

The chain links TRBV7-6 to TRBJ1-6; no clear D gene. The ends were cut back, 0 bases at V and 13 bases at J, with 10 bases in the middle. There are 13 residues in the CDR3. CDR1 is SGHVS, CDR2 FNYEAQ, per germline. CDR3 DNA sequence: TGTGCCAGCAGCTTAGCGAACTTCGGGCCCCTCCACTTT. Its protein product is CASSLANFGPLHF.

The chain couples TRBV7-9 to TRBJ1-3; 10 positions agree with TRBD1. V lost 5 bases, J lost 0 bases, and 4 bases stayed unmatched. CDR1 SEHNR and CDR2 FQNEAQ come from the germline V gene (reference sequence). The CDR3 runs to 16 residues. This CDR3 is CASSPDRGTSGNTIYF. Here the CDR3 DNA reads TGTGCCAGCAGCCCGGACAGGGGGACCTCTGGAAACACCATATATTTT.

The chain recombines TRBV5-1 with TRBJ2-1; D ambiguous. CDR1 is SGHRS, CDR2 YFSETQ, per germline. CDR3 length: 12 amino acids. V gave up 2 bases and J gave up 9 bases, with 9 bases separating them. CDR3 sequence (DNA): TGCGCCAGCAGCTTAGGTAGTAGTGAGCAGTTCTTC. It specifies CASSLGSSEQFF.

The V call is TRBV28, the J call TRBJ1-2; D may be TRBD1 (5 bases). This CDR3 contains 12 residues. Trimming took off 2 bases at V and 5 bases at J, with 6 bases between the two ends. Germline values: CDR1 MDHEN, CDR2 SYDVKM. As DNA, the CDR3 is TGTGCCAGCAGTTTACCAGGGTATGGCTACACCTTC. Translating it yields CASSLPGYGYTF.

This clone appeared a single time. This sequence joins TRBV11-3 and TRBJ2-6; perhaps TRBD1 as D (5 bases). Germline V gene lookup returns CDR1 SGHNT and CDR2 YENEEA. The CDR3 extends over 14 amino acids. V lost 10 bases and J lost 1, with 11 bases in between. CDR3 sequence (DNA): TGTGCCATCCTATCAGGGTCTGGGGCCAACGTCCTGACTTTC. As protein: CAILSGSGANVLTF.

Points on this clone: This CDR3 fails to terminate in the conserved phenylalanine or tryptophan, so it likely reflects a read error. The chain carries TRBV28 and TRBJ1-6; D not certain. Germline-derived CDR1 and CDR2 are MDHEN and SYDVKM. Trimming took off 2 bases at V and 8 bases at J, with 22 bases between the two ends. CDR3 length: 18 residues. The DNA for the CDR3 is TGTGCCAGCAGTTTAATCCGTCGGTGGGCCGATAATTATTCACCCCTCCACCTT. This sequence encodes CASSLIRRWADNYSPLHL.

The CDR3 loop reads CASRARGGANVLTF. The CDR3 region has the DNA TGTGCCAGTAGGGCTAGAGGTGGGGCCAACGTCCTGACTTTC. V usage is TRBV19 and J usage is TRBJ2-6; D is unresolved. This CDR3 comprises 14 residues. CDR1 and CDR2 (germline): LNHDA, SQIVND (reference sequence). V was shortened by 6 bases and J by 3 bases, with 9 bases between the two germline ends.

There are a few counts of this clone. The chain links TRBV19 to TRBJ1-2; D uncertain. The CDR3 is 14 residues long. In germline, CDR1 is LNHDA, CDR2 SQIVND (reference sequence). V was pared by 2 bases and J by 2 bases, with 9 bases between. CDR3 sequence (DNA): TGTGCCAGTAGTATATCTCCAGGAAACTATGGCTACACCTTC. This translates into CASSISPGNYGYTF. Supplemented by reference TRBV19 and TRBJ1-2, the full variable domain reads DGGITQSPKYLFRKEGQNVTLSCEQNLNHDAMYWYRQDPGQGLRLIYYSQIVNDFQKGDIAEGYSVSREKKESFPLTVTSAQKNPTAFYLCASSISPGNYGYTFGSGTRLTVV.

This chain uses TRBV5-6 with TRBJ2-1, with 10 bases that match TRBD2. The germline V gene encodes CDR1 SGHDT and CDR2 YYEEEE. J gave up 2 bases and V 2 bases, and 4 bases lay outside the gene matches. This CDR3 contains 16 residues. The CDR3 here is CASSFRTSGAYNEQFF. The CDR3 DNA is TGTGCCAGCAGCTTCCGTACTAGCGGGGCCTACAATGAGCAGTTCTTC. Drawing the rest from reference TRBV5-6 and TRBJ2-1, the complete variable domain is DAGVTQSPTHLIKTRGQQVTLRCSPKSGHDTVSWYQQALGQGPQFIFQYYEEEERQRGNFPDRFSGHQFPNYSSELNVNALLLGDSALYLCASSFRTSGAYNEQFFGPGTRLTVL.

The rearrangement uses TRBV20-1 and TRBJ2-3, with D hard to call. The ends were cut back, 1 base at V and 2 bases at J, with 1 base in the middle. This CDR3 contains 11 residues. Germline loops: CDR1 DFQATT, CDR2 SNEGSKA (reference sequence). CDR3 coding DNA: TGCAGTGCTAGAGTCACAGATACGCAGTATTTT. Its translation is CSARVTDTQYF.

The rearrangement uses TRBV7-2 and TRBJ1-5, with a weak D call TRBD1 (5 bases). The CDR3 consists of 13 residues. CDR1 SGHTA and CDR2 FQGNSA come from the germline V gene. V gave up 2 bases and J gave up 6 bases, with 8 bases separating them. CDR3 amino acids: CASSLHGGQPQHF. In DNA, the CDR3 is TGTGCCAGCAGCTTACATGGGGGTCAGCCCCAGCATTTT.

In this sample, this clone turned up once. The rearrangement links TRBV5-4 to TRBJ2-7; 7 bases line up with TRBD1. CDR3 size: 14 residues. V lost 1 base to trimming and J lost 2 bases; unmatched junction nucleotides: 3. CDR1 is SGHNT, CDR2 YYREEE, per germline (reference sequence). CDR3 in DNA: TGTGCCAGCAGCTTGAGACAGGGCCCCTACGAGCAGTACTTC. Translating it yields CASSLRQGPYEQYF.

The chain recombines TRBV5-6 with TRBJ2-6; D not certain. The CDR3 is 14 amino acids. Deletions cut 1 base from V and 0 bases from J, with 2 bases between. Germline V gene data show CDR1 as SGHDT and CDR2 as YYEEEE. DNA of the CDR3: TGTGCCAGCAGCTTGAGCTCTGGGGCCAACGTCCTGACTTTC. Protein product: CASSLSSGANVLTF. Together with reference TRBV5-6 and TRBJ2-6, the CDR3 gives the full variable domain: DAGVTQSPTHLIKTRGQQVTLRCSPKSGHDTVSWYQQALGQGPQFIFQYYEEEERQRGNFPDRFSGHQFPNYSSELNVNALLLGDSALYLCASSLSSGANVLTFGAGSRLTVL.

V and J are TRBV9 and TRBJ2-7; 15 bases are a match to TRBD2. V lost 2 bases and J lost 6; bases outside the gene matches: 6. The CDR3 consists of 16 residues. CDR1 and CDR2 from the germline V gene are SGDLS and YYNGEE. The CDR3 here is CASSVGLAGGLSEQYF. DNA of the CDR3: TGTGCCAGCAGCGTTGGACTAGCGGGGGGGCTGAGCGAGCAGTACTTC.

The rearrangement joins TRBV28 to TRBJ2-3; 8 bases fit TRBD1. V was clipped by 3 bases and J by 6 bases; unmatched bases: 5. CDR3 length equals 14 residues. Germline lookup yields CDR1 MDHEN and CDR2 SYDVKM. The chain's CDR3 is CASSFPDRADTQYF. DNA for the CDR3: TGTGCCAGCAGTTTCCCGGACAGGGCCGATACGCAGTATTTT.

This sequence joins TRBV6-1 and TRBJ1-1; TRBD1 might be the D (6 bases). Germline V CDR1 and CDR2: MNHNS, SASEGT. The CDR3 contains 17 residues. V was cut by 1 base and J by 2 bases, with 17 bases left in between. The CDR3 is CASSEEAGARGNTEAFF. Here the CDR3 DNA reads TGTGCCAGCAGTGAAGAAGCGGGGGCGCGAGGCAACACTGAAGCTTTCTTT.